This T cell receptor beta chain stems from a study of vaccination and CD4 T cells after COVID-19. Overall study: Control cultures, each given a CEFX pool, an HIV-1 Nef pool, or no peptide, were included.

Germline values: CDR1 SEHNR, CDR2 FQNEAQ (reference sequence). The CDR3 has 13 residues. General study results and limits: A median approximately 86% of convalescent patients' SARS-CoV-2-reactive clones emerged only after vaccination.

Comment on this clonotype: No antigen is known for it. A read error may produce the germline difference seen at one junction end.

Oncomine TCR Beta short-read sequencing was applied to DNA from cultured CD4+ T cells. TCRdb reanalysed the PCR reads using MiXCR and keeps one entry per CDR3 protein. The table includes approximately 9,300 distinct CDR3 sequences, 60% to 70% detected once. Specified treatment: approximately nine-day PBMC culture with coronavirus spike peptide pools or control peptides (ViraFEST assay). TCR sequencing followed the expansion of antigen-specific T cells with peptide pools in ViraFEST. Material: CD4+ T cells from blood, cultured in vitro. The chain has TRBV7-9 and TRBJ1-5; D gene uncertain. The receptor was isolated from a human donor who had recovered from COVID-19. CDR3 sequence: CASSLDSIQPQHF. CDR3 coding DNA: TGTGCCAGCAGCTTAGATAGCATTCAGCCCCAGCATTTT.